This T cell receptor beta chain emerged from a study of blood T cell repertoires in COVID-19. Study background: Acute and convalescent COVID-19 specimens originated in the United States, Italy and Spain.

Authors' methods: Counts of nucleated cells, estimated from reference gene primer amplification, were obtained. This table comes from immunoSEQ multiplex PCR, and its TCRdb copy is limited to in-frame clones, with some not included. V and J calls and clone size come straight from that table; D and trimming were deduced from the DNA. The table has about 350,000 clones, approximately 86% seen once; the top ten hold about 7%. This clone has a single count. CDR3 length: 15 residues. V shed 6 bases and J shed 5 bases, with 21 bases lying between them. From germline, CDR1 is SGHKS and CDR2 YYEKEE (reference sequence).

This TCR was sampled from a woman in her sixties with COVID-19, enrolled during active disease. The sequenced sample consisted of peripheral blood. The V and J genes are TRBV5-5 and TRBJ2-7, with D possibly matching TRBD2 (7 bases). The CDR3 nucleotides read TGTGCCAGCAAACTCCTACAGGGAACTAGCGACGAGCAGTACTTC. Protein product: CASKLLQGTSDEQYF. Supplemented by reference TRBV5-5 and TRBJ2-7, the full variable domain reads DAGVTQSPTHLIKTRGQQVTLRCSPISGHKSVSWYQQVLGQGPQFIFQYYEKEERGRGNFPDRFSARQFPNYSSELNVNALLLGDSALYLCASKLLQGTSDEQYFGPGTRLTVT.